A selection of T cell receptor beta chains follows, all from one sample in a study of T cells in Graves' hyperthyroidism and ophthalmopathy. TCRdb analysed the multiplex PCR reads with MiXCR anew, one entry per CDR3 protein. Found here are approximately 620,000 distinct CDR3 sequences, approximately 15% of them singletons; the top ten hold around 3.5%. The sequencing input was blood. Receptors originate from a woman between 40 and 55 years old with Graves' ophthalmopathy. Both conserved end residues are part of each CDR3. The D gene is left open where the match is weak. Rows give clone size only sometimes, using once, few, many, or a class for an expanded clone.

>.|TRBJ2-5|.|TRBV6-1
TGTGCCAGCAGAAGGGGTCACTCAGGGGTAGGCCAAGAGACCCAGTACTTC
CASRRGHSGVGQETQYF
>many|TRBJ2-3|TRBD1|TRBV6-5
TGTGCCAGCAGTTACCACAGGGGAGTAAGCACAGATACGCAGTATTTT
CASSYHRGVSTDTQYF
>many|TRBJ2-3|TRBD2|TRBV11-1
TGTGCCAGCAGCTTTTCCACTAGCGCCCGCACAGATACGCAGTATTTT
CASSFSTSARTDTQYF
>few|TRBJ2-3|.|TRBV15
TGTGCCACCAGCAAACCAGCCACAGATACGCAGTATTTT
CATSKPATDTQYF
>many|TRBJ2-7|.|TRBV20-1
TGCAGTGCTGACGCCGGGCAGGGCCCCTACGAGCAGTACTTC
CSADAGQGPYEQYF
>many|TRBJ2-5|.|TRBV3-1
TGTGCCAGCAGACAGGGAGAGGAGACCCAGTACTTC
CASRQGEETQYF
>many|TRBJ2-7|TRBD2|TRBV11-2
TGTGCCAGCAGATACCAGCGGGGTGCGATCTACGAGCAGTACTTC
CASRYQRGAIYEQYF
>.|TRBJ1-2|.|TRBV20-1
TGCAGTGCTAGAGTAACAGAAAGGAGTGGCTACACCTTC
CSARVTERSGYTF
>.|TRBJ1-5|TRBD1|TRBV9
TGTGCCAGCAGCGTAGGGCGCGACAGGGGTGTTGATCAGCCCCAGCATTTT
CASSVGRDRGVDQPQHF
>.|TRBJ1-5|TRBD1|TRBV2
TGTGCCAGCAGGGAGGCTTCCGGGACAGGGGGGGGTCAGCCCCAGCATTTT
CASREASGTGGGQPQHF
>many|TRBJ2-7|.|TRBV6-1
TGTGCCAGCAGTTTCGGAGGCAATTTACCCCAGCAGTACTTC
CASSFGGNLPQQYF
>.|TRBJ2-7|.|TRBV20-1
TGCAGTGCGGACAAGGTGGTCGAGCAGTACTTC
CSADKVVEQYF
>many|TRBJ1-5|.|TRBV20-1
TGCAGTGCTAGAGGCGGGGGACGCAATCAGCCCCAGCATTTT
CSARGGGRNQPQHF
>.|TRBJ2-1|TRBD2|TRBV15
TGTGCCACCAGCAGAGATGTGGCGGGAGGCATCCAATACAATGAGCAGTTCTTC
CATSRDVAGGIQYNEQFF
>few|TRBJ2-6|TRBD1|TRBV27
TGTGCCAGCAGCCGGACAGGGCCCAGCTCTGGGGCCAACGTCCTGACTTTC
CASSRTGPSSGANVLTF
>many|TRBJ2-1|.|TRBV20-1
TGCAGTGCTAATACAGGTTACCATCTCAATGAGCAGTTCTTC
CSANTGYHLNEQFF